The 21 T cell receptor beta chains listed next were all sequenced from one sample in a study of T cell repertoires in cytomegalovirus infection. Antigens for these TCRs are unknown. Via MiXCR, TCRdb re-called the reads, giving one row per CDR3 protein. The sample includes roughly 570,000 distinct CDR3 sequences, 40% seen only once; the top ten take around 48%. The specimen was cultured PBMCs, collected from culture after CMV antigen stimulation. These receptors were obtained from a human donor in good health (CMV status not recorded). Some clones in this sample may be carry-over from other donors' samples.

Here the CDR3 reads CASSIKVPTRGVTEAFF. The CDR3 DNA reads TGTGCCAGTAGTATAAAGGTCCCGACACGTGGCGTCACTGAAGCTTTCTTT. The V call is TRBV19, the J call TRBJ1-1; D call uncertain. Germline CDR1 LNHDA, CDR2 SQIVND (reference sequence). This CDR3 is built from 17 residues. Trimming took 2 bases from V and 4 from J, leaving 20 bases between them.

This clonotype was seen a handful of times. V usage is TRBV7-8 and J usage is TRBJ2-3; D unclear. The CDR3 length is 15 residues. Trimming left V 3 bases short and J 1 base short, with 11 bases between. Germline V gives CDR1 SGHVS, CDR2 FQNEAQ. This chain's CDR3 is CASSFPYQRTDTQYF. In nucleotides, the CDR3 is TGTGCCAGCAGCTTTCCGTACCAGCGCACAGATACGCAGTATTTT.

With regard to this clonotype: The junction departs from germline at one end; a sequencing error may be responsible. V and J are TRBV6-2 or TRBV6-3 and TRBJ1-1, with a tentative D call TRBD1 (5 bases). This CDR3 spans 13 amino acids. Germline V gene lookup returns CDR1 MNHEY and CDR2 SVGEGT. The CDR3 protein is CAAQTGLNIEAFF. CDR3 DNA: TGTGCCGCGCAAACGGGACTCAACATTGAAGCTTTCTTT.

Only a few counts were recorded for this clonotype. V is TRBV9 and J is TRBJ1-6; 7 positions match TRBD1. The length of the CDR3 is 14 residues. Germline trimming cut 3 bases from V and 13 bases from J; bases unmatched to any gene: 10. Germline loops: CDR1 SGDLS, CDR2 YYNGEE. Here the CDR3 DNA reads TGTGCCAGCAGCGATTACAGGGGAGGAGAGCCCCTCCACTTT. This encodes CASSDYRGGEPLHF.

V gene TRBV6-1 combines with J gene TRBJ2-5, with D perhaps TRBD1 or TRBD2 (6 bases each). From germline, CDR1 is MNHNS and CDR2 SASEGT. The CDR3 contains 14 residues. Trimming removed 8 bases at V and 5 bases at J, with 18 bases between. CDR3 residues: CASGQGGGRETQYF. The DNA for the CDR3 is TGTGCCAGCGGCCAAGGGGGAGGAAGGGAGACCCAGTACTTC.

There are a few counts of this clonotype. This chain connects TRBV7-9 to TRBJ2-7; D perhaps matches TRBD1 (5 bases). Trimming removed 1 base from V and 3 bases from J, with 16 bases in between. The CDR3 sequence is 16 residues long. Germline CDR1 and CDR2: SEHNR and FQNEAQ (reference sequence). CDR3 sequence reads: CASSLVGQGRDYEQYF. The CDR3 coding sequence is TGTGCCAGCAGCTTAGTAGGTCAGGGTCGAGACTACGAGCAGTACTTC.

The chain is built from TRBV7-2 and TRBJ2-2; D might be TRBD2 (5 bases). The CDR3 is 13 residues long. The V gene lost 2 bases and the J gene lost 6 bases, with 7 bases spanning the gap. CDR1 and CDR2 from the germline V gene are SGHTA and FQGNSA. The CDR3 DNA is TGTGCCAGCAGCTTAACGAGGGCCGGGGAGCTGTTTTTT. This translates into CASSLTRAGELFF.

This chain uses TRBV7-2 with TRBJ2-1; 9 bases fit TRBD2. Per germline, CDR1 SGHTA and CDR2 FQGNSA. The CDR3 is 15 residues long. The junction had 9 bases not matched to a gene; V was cut back by 1 base and J by 11 bases. The CDR3 protein is CASSLELAGMSQQFF. For the CDR3, the DNA is TGTGCCAGCAGCTTAGAGCTAGCGGGAATGTCTCAGCAGTTCTTC.

This clonotype appeared a few times. The chain uses TRBV7-6 and TRBJ2-2; possible D gene TRBD1, 6 bases. Germline loops: CDR1 SGHVS, CDR2 FNYEAQ. The CDR3 has 15 amino acids. V shed 4 bases and J shed 1 base, with 10 bases lying between them. The CDR3 bases are TGTGCCAGCAGCTCTGGGACATGGAACACCGGGGAGCTGTTTTTT. Translating it yields CASSSGTWNTGELFF.

V and J are TRBV7-4 and TRBJ1-2; D remains ambiguous. The CDR3 has 16 residues. V was shortened by 1 base and J by 4 bases, with 16 bases between the two germline ends. Per the germline V gene, CDR1 is SGHVT and CDR2 is SQSDAQ. CDR3 coding DNA: TGTGCCAGCAGCTTAGAAGTAGCGAGACACACCTATGGCTACACCTTC. The encoded protein is CASSLEVARHTYGYTF.

The chain uses TRBV6-5 and TRBJ2-1, with D unclear. Germline CDR1 is MNHEY and CDR2 is SVGAGI. There are 14 residues in the CDR3. Trimming stripped 6 bases from V and 4 bases from J, with 13 bases between. This CDR3 is CASRLAYRYNEQFF. DNA of the CDR3: TGTGCCAGCAGATTAGCATACAGATACAATGAGCAGTTCTTC.

In this sample, this clonotype turned up a few times. The chain links TRBV7-2 to TRBJ2-3, with 10 bases lining up with TRBD2. Trimming removed 3 bases from V and 4 bases from J; junction bases left unmatched: 7. CDR1 is SGHTA, CDR2 FQGNSA, per germline. The CDR3 runs 16 residues. CDR3 amino acids: CASSFPSGGASDTQYF. CDR3 in DNA: TGTGCCAGCAGCTTCCCAAGCGGGGGGGCTTCAGATACGCAGTATTTT.

CDR3 sequence reads: CASARVGQGYGYTF. Here the CDR3 DNA reads TGTGCCAGTGCCCGGGTAGGGCAGGGCTATGGCTACACCTTC. The J gene is TRBJ1-2, the V gene TRBV2; D is possibly TRBD1 (5 bases). V was shortened by 9 bases and J by 4 bases, with 18 bases between the two germline ends. The germline CDR1 and CDR2 sequences are SNHLY and FYNNEI. This CDR3 is built from 14 residues.

The chain is built from TRBV5-6 and TRBJ1-4; TRBD1 agrees at 7 bases. Germline V gene lookup returns CDR1 SGHDT and CDR2 YYEEEE. The CDR3 extends over 16 amino acids. Trimming at V came to 4 bases and at J to 0 bases, leaving 6 bases not matched to a gene. The CDR3 reads CASSQTGVSTNEKLFF. In DNA, the CDR3 is TGTGCCAGCAGCCAAACAGGGGTATCAACTAATGAAAAACTGTTTTTT.

This chain's CDR3 is CASRNSGLAYEQYF. The CDR3 DNA sequence: TGTGCCAGCAGGAATAGCGGACTTGCCTACGAGCAGTACTTC. The genes are TRBV2 and TRBJ2-7; D might be TRBD2 (6 bases). This CDR3 contains 14 residues. V lost 6 bases and J 2 bases, leaving 14 bases between the germline ends. CDR1 is SNHLY and CDR2 is FYNNEI in the germline V gene.

The chain uses TRBV5-4 and TRBJ2-1, with D unresolved. Per germline, CDR1 SGHNT and CDR2 YYREEE (reference sequence). V was cut by 4 bases and J by 4 bases, with 12 bases left in between. The CDR3 is 14 amino acids. The CDR3 sequence is CASSVGGPYNEQFF. CDR3 bases: TGTGCCAGCAGCGTCGGTGGTCCTTACAATGAGCAGTTCTTC. Drawing the rest from reference TRBV5-4 and TRBJ2-1, the complete variable domain is ETGVTQSPTHLIKTRGQQVTLRCSSQSGHNTVSWYQQALGQGPQFIFQYYREEENGRGNFPPRFSGLQFPNYSSELNVNALELDDSALYLCASSVGGPYNEQFFGPGTRLTVL.

This clonotype was observed a handful of times. The gene calls are TRBV25-1 and TRBJ1-5; TRBD1 agrees at 10 bases. Germline CDR1 MGHDK, CDR2 SYGVNS. There are 14 residues in the CDR3. The J segment lost 6 bases and the V segment lost 6 bases, leaving 5 bases of the junction unmatched. The CDR3 protein is CASRETGGIQPQHF. The CDR3 nucleotides are TGTGCCAGCAGAGAGACAGGGGGCATTCAGCCCCAGCATTTT. The complete variable domain, with remaining parts taken from reference TRBV25-1 and TRBJ1-5, reads EADIYQTPRYLVIGTGKKITLECSQTMGHDKMYWYQQDPGMELHLIHYSYGVNSTEKGDLSSESTVSRIRTEHFPLTLESARPSHTSQYLCASRETGGIQPQHFGDGTRLSIL.

This clonotype was observed a few times. The chain uses TRBV7-2 and TRBJ2-5, with D hard to call. V was trimmed by 5 bases and J by 5 bases, leaving 12 bases between them. Germline V gene lookup returns CDR1 SGHTA and CDR2 FQGNSA. This CDR3 region has 13 residues. CDR3 sequence reads: CASSLPPGETQYF. The CDR3 coding sequence is TGTGCCAGCAGCCTACCCCCCGGGGAGACCCAGTACTTC. The variable domain in full, with the rest retrieved from reference TRBV7-2 and TRBJ2-5, is GAGVSQSPSNKVTEKGKDVELRCDPISGHTALYWYRQSLGQGLEFLIYFQGNSAPDKSGLPSDRFSAERTGGSVSTLTIQRTQQEDSAVYLCASSLPPGETQYFGPGTRLLVL.

This clonotype has a handful of counts. The V gene is TRBV19, the J gene TRBJ2-3; D call uncertain. Germline CDR1 reads LNHDA; CDR2 reads SQIVND (reference sequence). Trimming shortened V by 3 bases and J by 7 bases, and 14 bases separated the two germline ends. The CDR3 consists of 14 residues. CDR3 amino acids: CASSMPLGRNTQYF. For the CDR3, the DNA is TGTGCCAGTAGTATGCCGTTAGGCCGAAATACGCAGTATTTT.

The gene calls are TRBV12-3 or TRBV12-4 and TRBJ2-7, with D possibly matching TRBD2 (5 bases). The V end was cut by 3 bases, the J end by 3 bases, with 9 bases between. This CDR3 contains 13 residues. The CDR3 DNA follows: TGTGCCAGCAGTTTCGGGATAGACTACGAGCAGTACTTC. Residues: CASSFGIDYEQYF.

The table lists this clonotype with a few counts. V usage is TRBV11-2 and J usage is TRBJ2-7, with 11 positions matching TRBD2. Germline CDR1 SGHAT, CDR2 FQNNGV. The CDR3 totals 14 residues. With V trimmed by 4 bases and J by 3 bases, 2 bases remained unmatched. CDR3 residues: CASSSTSGDYEQYF. CDR3 in DNA: TGTGCCAGCAGCTCGACTAGCGGGGACTACGAGCAGTACTTC.